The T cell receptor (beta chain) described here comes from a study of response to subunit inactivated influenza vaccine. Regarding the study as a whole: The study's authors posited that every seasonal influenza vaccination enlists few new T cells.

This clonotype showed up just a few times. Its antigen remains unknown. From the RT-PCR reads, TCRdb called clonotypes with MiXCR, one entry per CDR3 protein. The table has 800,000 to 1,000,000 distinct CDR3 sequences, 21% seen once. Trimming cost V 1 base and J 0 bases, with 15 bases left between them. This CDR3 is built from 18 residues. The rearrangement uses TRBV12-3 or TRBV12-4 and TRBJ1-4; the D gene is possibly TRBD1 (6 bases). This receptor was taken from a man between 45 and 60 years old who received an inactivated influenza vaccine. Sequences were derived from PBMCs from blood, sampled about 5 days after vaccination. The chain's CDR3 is CASSLDWGLGATNEKLFF. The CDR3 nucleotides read TGTGCCAGCAGTTTAGACTGGGGGCTTGGCGCAACTAATGAAAAACTGTTTTTT.